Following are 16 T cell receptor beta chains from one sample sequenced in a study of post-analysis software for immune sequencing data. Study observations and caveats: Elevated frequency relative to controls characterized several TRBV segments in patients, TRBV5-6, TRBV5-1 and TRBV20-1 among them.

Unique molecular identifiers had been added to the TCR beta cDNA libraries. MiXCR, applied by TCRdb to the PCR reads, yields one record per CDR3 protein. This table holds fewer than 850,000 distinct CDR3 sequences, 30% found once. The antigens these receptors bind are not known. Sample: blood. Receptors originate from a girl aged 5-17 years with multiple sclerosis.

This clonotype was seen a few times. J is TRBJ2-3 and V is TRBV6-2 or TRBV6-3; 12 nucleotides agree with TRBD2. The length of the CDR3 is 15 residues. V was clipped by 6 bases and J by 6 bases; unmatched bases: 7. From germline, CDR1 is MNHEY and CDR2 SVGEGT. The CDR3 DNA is TGTGCCAGCAGAGTAACTAGCGGGAGGACGGATACGCAGTATTTT. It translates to CASRVTSGRTDTQYF.

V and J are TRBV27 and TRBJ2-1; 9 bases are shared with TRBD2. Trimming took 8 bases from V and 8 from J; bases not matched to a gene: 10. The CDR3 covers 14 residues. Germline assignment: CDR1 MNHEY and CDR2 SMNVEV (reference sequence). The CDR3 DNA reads TGTGCCAGCGCCAATAGCGGGGGTTGCTATGAGCAGTTCTTC. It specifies CASANSGGCYEQFF.

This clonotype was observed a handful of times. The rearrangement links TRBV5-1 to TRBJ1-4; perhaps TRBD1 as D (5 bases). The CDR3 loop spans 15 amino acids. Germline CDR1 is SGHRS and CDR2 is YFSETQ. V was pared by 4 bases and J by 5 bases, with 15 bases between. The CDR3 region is CASSALTASNEKLFF. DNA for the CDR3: TGCGCCAGCAGCGCCCTGACAGCCTCCAATGAAAAACTGTTTTTT.

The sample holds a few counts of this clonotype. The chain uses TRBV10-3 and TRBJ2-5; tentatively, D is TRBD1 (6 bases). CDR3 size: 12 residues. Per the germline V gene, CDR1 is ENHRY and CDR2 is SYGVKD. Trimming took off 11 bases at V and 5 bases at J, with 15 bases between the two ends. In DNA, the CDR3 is TGTGCCGTTCAGGGGTTAGTCGAGACCCAGTACTTC. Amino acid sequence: CAVQGLVETQYF.

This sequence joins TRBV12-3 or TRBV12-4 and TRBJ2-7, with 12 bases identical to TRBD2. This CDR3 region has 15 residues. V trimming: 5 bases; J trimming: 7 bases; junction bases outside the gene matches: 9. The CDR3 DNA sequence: TGTGCCAGCAGTCCCTTGACTAGCGGGAGTGGGGAGCAGTACTTC. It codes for CASSPLTSGSGEQYF.

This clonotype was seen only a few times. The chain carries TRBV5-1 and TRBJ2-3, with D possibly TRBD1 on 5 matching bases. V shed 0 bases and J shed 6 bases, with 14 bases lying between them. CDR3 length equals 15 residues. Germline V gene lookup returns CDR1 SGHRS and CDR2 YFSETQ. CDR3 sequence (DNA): TGCGCCAGCAGCTTGGAAGTGCCAGGGCGGGATACGCAGTATTTT. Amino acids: CASSLEVPGRDTQYF.

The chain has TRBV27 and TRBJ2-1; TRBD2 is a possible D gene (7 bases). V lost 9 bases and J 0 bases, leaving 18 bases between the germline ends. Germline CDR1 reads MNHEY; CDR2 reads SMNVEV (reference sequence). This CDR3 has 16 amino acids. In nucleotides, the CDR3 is TGTGCCAGTCTCCCGGGGGGCCTGAGCTCCTACAATGAGCAGTTCTTC. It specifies CASLPGGLSSYNEQFF.

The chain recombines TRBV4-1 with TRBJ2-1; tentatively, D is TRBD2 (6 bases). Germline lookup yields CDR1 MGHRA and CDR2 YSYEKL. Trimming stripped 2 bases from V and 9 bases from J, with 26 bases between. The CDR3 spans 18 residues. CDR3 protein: CASSQSSGPILRDPEQFF. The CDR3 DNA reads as TGCGCCAGCAGCCAATCGAGTGGCCCGATTTTGCGGGATCCTGAGCAGTTCTTC.

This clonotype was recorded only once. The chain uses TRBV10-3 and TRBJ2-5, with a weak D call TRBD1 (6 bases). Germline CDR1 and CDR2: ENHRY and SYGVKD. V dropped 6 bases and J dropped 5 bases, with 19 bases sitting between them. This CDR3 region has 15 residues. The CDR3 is CAISPDRRLVETQYF. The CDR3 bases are TGTGCCATCAGCCCTGACAGGAGGCTTGTTGAGACCCAGTACTTC.

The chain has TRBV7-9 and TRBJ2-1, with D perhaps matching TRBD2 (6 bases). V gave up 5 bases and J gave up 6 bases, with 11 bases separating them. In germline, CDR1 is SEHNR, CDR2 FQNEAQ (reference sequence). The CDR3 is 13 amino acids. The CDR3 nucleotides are TGTGCCAGCAGCCCGGCTAGCGTCAATGAGCAGTTCTTC. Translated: CASSPASVNEQFF.

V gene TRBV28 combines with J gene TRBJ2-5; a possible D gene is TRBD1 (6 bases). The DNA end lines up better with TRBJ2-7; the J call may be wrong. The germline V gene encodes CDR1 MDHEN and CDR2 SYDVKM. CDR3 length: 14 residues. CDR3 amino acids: CASSEQGPHYEQYF. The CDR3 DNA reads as TGTGCCAGCAGCGAACAGGGCCCCCACTACGAGCAGTACTTC.

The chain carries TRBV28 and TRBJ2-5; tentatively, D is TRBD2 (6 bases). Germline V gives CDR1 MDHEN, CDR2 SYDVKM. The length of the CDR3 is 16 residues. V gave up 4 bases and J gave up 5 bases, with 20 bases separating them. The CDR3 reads CASSSILGAGGETQYF. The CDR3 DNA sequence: TGTGCCAGCAGTTCGATCCTCGGGGCAGGAGGGGAGACCCAGTACTTC.

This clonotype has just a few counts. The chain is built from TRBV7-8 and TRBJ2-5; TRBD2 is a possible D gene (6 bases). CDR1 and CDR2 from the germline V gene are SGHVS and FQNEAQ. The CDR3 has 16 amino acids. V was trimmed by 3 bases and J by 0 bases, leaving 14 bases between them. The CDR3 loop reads CASSFLKIADQETQYF. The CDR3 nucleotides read TGTGCCAGCAGCTTCCTCAAGATAGCGGACCAAGAGACCCAGTACTTC. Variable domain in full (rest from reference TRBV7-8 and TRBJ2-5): GAGVSQSPRYKVAKRGQDVALRCDPISGHVSLFWYQQALGQGPEFLTYFQNEAQLDKSGLPSDRFFAERPEGSVSTLKIQRTQQEDSAVYLCASSFLKIADQETQYFGPGTRLLVL.

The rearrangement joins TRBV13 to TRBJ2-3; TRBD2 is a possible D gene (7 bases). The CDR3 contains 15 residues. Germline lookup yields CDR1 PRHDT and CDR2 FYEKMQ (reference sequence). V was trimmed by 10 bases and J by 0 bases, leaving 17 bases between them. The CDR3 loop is CATISRGGSTDTQYF. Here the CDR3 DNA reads TGTGCCACCATCTCAAGGGGGGGTAGCACAGATACGCAGTATTTT.

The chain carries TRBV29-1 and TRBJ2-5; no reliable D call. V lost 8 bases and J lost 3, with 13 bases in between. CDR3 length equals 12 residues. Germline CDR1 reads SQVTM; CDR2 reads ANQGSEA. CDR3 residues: CSLGPRKETQYF. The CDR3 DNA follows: TGCAGCTTAGGACCGAGAAAAGAGACCCAGTACTTC. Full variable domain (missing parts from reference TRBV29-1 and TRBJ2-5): SAVISQKPSRDICQRGTSLTIQCQVDSQVTMMFWYRQQPGQSLTLIATANQGSEATYESGFVIDKFPISRPNLTFSTLTVSNMSPEDSSIYLCSLGPRKETQYFGPGTRLLVL.

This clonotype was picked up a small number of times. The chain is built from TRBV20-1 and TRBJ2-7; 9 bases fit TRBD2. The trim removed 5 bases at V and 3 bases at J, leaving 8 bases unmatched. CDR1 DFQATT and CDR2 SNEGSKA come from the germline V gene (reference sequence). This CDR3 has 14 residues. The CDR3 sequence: CSAHSASGDYEQYF. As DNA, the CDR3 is TGCAGTGCTCACTCGGCTAGCGGGGACTACGAGCAGTACTTC.